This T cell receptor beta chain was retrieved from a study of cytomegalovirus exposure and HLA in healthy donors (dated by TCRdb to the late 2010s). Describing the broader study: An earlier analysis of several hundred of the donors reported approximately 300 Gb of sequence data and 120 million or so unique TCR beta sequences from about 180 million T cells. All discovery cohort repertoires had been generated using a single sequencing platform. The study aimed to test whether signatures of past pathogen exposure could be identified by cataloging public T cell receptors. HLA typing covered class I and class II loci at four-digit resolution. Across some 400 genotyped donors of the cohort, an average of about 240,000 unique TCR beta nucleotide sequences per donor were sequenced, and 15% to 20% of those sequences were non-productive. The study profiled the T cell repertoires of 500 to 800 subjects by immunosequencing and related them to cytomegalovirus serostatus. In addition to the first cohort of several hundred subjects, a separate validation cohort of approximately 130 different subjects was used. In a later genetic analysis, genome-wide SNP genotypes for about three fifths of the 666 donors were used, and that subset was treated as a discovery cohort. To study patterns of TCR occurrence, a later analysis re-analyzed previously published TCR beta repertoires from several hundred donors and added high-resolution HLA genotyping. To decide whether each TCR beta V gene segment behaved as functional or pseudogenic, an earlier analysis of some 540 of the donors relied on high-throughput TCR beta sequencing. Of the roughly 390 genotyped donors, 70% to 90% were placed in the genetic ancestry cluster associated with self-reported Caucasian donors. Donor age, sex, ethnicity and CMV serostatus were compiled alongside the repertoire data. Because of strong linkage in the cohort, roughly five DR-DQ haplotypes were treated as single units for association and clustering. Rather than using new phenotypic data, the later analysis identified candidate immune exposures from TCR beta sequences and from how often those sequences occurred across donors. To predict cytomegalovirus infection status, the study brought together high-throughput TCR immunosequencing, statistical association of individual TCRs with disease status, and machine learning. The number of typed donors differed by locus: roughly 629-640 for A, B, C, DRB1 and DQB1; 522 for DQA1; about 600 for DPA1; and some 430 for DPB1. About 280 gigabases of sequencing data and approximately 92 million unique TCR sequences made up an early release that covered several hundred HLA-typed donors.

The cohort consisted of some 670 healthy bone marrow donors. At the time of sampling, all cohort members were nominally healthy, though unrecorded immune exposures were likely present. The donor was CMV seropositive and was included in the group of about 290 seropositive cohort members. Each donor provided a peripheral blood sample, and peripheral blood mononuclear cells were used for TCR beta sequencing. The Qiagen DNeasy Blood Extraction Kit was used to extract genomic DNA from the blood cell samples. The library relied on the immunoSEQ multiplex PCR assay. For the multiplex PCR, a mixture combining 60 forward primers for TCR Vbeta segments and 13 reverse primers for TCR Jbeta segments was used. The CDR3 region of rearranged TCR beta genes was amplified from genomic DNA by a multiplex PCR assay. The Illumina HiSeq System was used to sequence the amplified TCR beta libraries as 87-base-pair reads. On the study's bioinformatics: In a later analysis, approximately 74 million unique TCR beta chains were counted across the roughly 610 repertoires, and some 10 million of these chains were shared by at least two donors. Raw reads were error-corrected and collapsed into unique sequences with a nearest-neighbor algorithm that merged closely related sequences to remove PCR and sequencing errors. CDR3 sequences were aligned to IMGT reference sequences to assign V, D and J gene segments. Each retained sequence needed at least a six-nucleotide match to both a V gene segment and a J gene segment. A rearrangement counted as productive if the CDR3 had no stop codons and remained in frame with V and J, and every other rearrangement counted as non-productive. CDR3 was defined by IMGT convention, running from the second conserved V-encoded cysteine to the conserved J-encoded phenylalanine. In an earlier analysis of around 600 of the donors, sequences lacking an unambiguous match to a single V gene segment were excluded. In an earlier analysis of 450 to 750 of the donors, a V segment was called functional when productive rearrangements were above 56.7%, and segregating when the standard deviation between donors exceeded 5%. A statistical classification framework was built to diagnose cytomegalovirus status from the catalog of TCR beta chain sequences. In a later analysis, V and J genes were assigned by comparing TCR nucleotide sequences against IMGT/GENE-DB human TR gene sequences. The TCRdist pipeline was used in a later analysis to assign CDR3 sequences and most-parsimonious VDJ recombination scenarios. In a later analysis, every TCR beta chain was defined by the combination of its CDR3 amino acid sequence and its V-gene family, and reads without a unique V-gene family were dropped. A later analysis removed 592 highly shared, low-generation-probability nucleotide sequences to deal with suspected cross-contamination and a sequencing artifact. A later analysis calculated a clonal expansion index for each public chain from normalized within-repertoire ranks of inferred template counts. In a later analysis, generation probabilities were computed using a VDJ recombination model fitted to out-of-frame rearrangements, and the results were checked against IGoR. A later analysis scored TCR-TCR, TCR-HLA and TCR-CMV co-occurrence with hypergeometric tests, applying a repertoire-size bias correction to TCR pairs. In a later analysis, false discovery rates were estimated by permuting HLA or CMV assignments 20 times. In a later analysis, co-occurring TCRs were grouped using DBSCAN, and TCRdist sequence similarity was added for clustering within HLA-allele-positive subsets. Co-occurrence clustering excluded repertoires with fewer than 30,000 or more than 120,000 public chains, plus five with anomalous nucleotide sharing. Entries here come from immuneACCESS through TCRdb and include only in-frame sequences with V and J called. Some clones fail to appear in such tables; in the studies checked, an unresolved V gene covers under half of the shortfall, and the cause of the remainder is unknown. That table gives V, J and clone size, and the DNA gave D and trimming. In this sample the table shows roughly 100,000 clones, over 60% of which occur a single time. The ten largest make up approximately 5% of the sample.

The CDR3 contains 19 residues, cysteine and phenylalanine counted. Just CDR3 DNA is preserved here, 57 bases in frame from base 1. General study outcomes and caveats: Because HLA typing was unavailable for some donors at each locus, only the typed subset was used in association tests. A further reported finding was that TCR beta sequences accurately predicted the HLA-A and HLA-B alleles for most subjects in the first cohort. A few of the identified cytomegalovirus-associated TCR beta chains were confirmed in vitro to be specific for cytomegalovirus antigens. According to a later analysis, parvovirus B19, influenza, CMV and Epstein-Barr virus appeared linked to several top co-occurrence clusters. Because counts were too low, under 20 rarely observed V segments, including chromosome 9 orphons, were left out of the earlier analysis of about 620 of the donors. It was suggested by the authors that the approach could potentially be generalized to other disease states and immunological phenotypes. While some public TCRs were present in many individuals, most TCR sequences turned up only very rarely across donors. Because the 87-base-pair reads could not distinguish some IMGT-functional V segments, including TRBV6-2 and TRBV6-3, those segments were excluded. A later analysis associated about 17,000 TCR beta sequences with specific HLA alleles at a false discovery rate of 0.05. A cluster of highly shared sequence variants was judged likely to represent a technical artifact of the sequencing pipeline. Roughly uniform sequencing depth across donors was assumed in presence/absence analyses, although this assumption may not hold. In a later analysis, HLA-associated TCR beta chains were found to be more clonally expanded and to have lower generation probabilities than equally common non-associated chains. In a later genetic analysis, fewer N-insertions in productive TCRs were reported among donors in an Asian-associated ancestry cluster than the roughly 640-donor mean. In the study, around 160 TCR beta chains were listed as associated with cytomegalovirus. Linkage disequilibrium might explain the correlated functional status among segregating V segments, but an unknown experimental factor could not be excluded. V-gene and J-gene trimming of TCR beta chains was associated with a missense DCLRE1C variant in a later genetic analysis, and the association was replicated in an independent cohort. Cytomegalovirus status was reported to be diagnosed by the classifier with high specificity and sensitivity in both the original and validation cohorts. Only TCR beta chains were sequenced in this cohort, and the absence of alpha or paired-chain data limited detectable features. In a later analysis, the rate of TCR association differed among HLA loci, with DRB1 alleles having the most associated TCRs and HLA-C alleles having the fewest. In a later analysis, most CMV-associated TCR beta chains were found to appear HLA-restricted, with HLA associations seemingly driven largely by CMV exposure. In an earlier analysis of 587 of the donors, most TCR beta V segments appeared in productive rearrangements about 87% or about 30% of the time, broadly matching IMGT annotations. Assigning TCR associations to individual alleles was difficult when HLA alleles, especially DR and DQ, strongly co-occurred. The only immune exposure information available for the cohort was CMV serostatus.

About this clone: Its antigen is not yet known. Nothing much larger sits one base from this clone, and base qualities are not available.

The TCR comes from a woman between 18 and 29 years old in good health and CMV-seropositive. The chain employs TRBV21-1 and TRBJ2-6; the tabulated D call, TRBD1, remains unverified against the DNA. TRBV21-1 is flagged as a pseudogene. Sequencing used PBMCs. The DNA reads TGTGCCAGCAGCAAAGGGGTGGCAGGGGGAGTTCCTGGGGCCAACGTCCTGACTTTC. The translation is CASSKGVAGGVPGANVLTF.